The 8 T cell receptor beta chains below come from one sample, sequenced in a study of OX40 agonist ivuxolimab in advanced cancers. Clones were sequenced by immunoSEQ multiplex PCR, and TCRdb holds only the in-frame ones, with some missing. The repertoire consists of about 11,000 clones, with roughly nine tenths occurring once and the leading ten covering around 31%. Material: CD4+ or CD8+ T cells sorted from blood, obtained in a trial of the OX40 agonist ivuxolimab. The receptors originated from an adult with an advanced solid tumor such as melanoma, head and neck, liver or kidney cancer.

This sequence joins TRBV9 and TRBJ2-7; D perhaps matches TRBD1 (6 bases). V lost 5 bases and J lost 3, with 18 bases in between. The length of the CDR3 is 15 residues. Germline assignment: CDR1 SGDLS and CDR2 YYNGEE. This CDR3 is CASSDGGDTRYEQYF. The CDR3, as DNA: TGTGCCAGCAGTGATGGGGGCGACACCCGCTACGAGCAGTACTTC.

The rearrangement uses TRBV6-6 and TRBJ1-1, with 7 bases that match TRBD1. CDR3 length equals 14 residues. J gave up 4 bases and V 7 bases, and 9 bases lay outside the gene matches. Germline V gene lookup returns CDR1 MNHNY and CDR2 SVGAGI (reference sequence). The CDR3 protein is CASTREGAGTEAFF. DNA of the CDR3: TGTGCCAGCACCCGAGAGGGGGCGGGCACTGAAGCTTTCTTT.

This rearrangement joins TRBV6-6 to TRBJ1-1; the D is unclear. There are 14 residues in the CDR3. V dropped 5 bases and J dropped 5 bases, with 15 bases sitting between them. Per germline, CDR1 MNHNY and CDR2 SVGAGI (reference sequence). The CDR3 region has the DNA TGTGCCAGCAGTCTCGGAGGCATGGGTACTGAAGCTTTCTTT. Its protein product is CASSLGGMGTEAFF.

The CDR3 reads CASSLQGFVREAFF. The DNA of the CDR3 is TGTGCCAGCAGCTTGCAAGGCTTTGTACGTGAAGCTTTCTTT. The chain has TRBV5-8 and TRBJ1-1; D gene ambiguous. V lost 1 base to trimming and J lost 7 bases, with 14 bases between them. CDR3 length: 14 residues. Germline CDR1 and CDR2: SGHTS and YDEGEE.

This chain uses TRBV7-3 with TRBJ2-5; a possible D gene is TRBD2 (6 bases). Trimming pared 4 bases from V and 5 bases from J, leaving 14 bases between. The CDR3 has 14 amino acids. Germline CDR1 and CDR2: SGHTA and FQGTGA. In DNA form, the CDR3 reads TGTGCCAGCAGCTACCTCGGGGGATCGGAGACCCAGTACTTC. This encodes CASSYLGGSETQYF.

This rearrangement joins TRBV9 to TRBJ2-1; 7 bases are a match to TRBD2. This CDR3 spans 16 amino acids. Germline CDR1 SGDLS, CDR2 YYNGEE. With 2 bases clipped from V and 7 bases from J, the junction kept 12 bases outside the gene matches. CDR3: CASSVAGVLTSNEQFF. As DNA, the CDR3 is TGTGCCAGCAGCGTTGCGGGAGTTTTGACCTCTAATGAGCAGTTCTTC.

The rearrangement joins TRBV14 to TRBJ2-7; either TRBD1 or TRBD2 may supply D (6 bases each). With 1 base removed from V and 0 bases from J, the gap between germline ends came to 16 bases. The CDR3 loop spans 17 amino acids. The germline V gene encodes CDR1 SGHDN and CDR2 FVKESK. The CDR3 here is CASSQVPGAAYSYEQYF. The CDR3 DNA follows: TGTGCCAGCAGCCAAGTTCCGGGGGCGGCCTACTCCTACGAGCAGTACTTC.

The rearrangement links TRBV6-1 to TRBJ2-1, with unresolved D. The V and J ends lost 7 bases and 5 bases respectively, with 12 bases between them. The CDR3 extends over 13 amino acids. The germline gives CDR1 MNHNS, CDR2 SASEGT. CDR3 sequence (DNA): TGTGCCAGCAACCGGGCTGCACACAATGAGCAGTTCTTC. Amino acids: CASNRAAHNEQFF.